One and the same sample provided the 8 T cell receptor beta chains below, sequenced in a study of shared clonotypes between healthy human individuals. This table comes from immunoSEQ multiplex PCR, and its TCRdb copy is limited to in-frame clones, with some not included. The table has about 640,000 clones, roughly 70% seen once. The material sequenced was memory CD4+ T cells sorted from blood. Subset here: CD45RA-negative fraction. These receptors were collected from a woman in her twenties or thirties in good health.

This clone was seen repeatedly, ten times or more. The rearrangement joins TRBV7-9 to TRBJ2-3; 8 bases are a match to TRBD2. Unmatched junction bases numbered 5, after V lost 1 base and J lost 5 bases. Germline CDR1 reads SEHNR; CDR2 reads FQNEAQ (reference sequence). This CDR3 comprises 15 residues. The CDR3 loop is CASSLEAGAIDTQYF. CDR3 nucleotides: TGTGCCAGCAGCTTAGAAGCGGGAGCGATAGATACGCAGTATTTT.

A single count supports this clone. The chain joins TRBV14 to TRBJ2-2, with TRBD1 as a possible D gene (6 bases). Trimming cost V 4 bases and J 1 base, with 10 bases left between them. The germline V gene has CDR1 SGHDN and CDR2 FVKESK. This CDR3 is 15 amino acids long. The CDR3 loop reads CASSRGQMNTGELFF. The DNA of the CDR3 is TGTGCCAGCAGCCGGGGACAAATGAACACCGGGGAGCTGTTTTTT. The full variable domain, with the rest looked up from reference TRBV14 and TRBJ2-2, is EAGVTQFPSHSVIEKGQTVTLRCDPISGHDNLYWYRRVMGKEIKFLLHFVKESKQDESGMPNNRFLAERTGGTYSTLKVQPAELEDSGVYFCASSRGQMNTGELFFGEGSRLTVL.

In this sample, this clone turned up many times. The rearrangement uses TRBV28 and TRBJ1-3; D uncertain. Trimming removed 6 bases at V and 0 bases at J, with 12 bases between. The germline gives CDR1 MDHEN, CDR2 SYDVKM. The CDR3 totals 15 residues. Written as DNA, the CDR3 is TGTGCCAGCAGCAGAATGAGCCTCTCTGGAAACACCATATATTTT. It yields the protein CASSRMSLSGNTIYF.

The chain couples TRBV6-1 to TRBJ1-5; unclear D gene. Germline V gene sequence: CDR1 MNHNS, CDR2 SASEGT. V dropped 2 bases and J dropped 4 bases, with 9 bases sitting between them. CDR3 length: 14 amino acids. CDR3 DNA: TGTGCCAGCAGTGAACACGGGTATAATCAGCCCCAGCATTTT. Its translation is CASSEHGYNQPQHF.

The J gene is TRBJ1-2, the V gene TRBV18; D is undetermined. With 1 base removed from V and 8 bases from J, the gap between germline ends came to 8 bases. The CDR3 consists of 12 residues. Germline V gene sequence: CDR1 KGHSH, CDR2 LQKENI. The CDR3 is CASSPLGNGYTF. The DNA for the CDR3 is TGTGCCAGCTCACCACTGGGGAACGGCTACACCTTC. The variable domain in full, completed from reference TRBV18 and TRBJ1-2, reads NAGVMQNPRHLVRRRGQEARLRCSPMKGHSHVYWYRQLPEEGLKFMVYLQKENIIDESGMPKERFSAEFPKEGPSILRIQQVVRGDSAAYFCASSPLGNGYTFGSGTRLTVV.

The chain combines TRBV27 with TRBJ1-4, with D perhaps matching TRBD1 (6 bases). There are 13 residues in the CDR3. V lost 5 bases and J 7 bases, leaving 11 bases between the germline ends. Germline V gene sequence: CDR1 MNHEY, CDR2 SMNVEV (reference sequence). The DNA of the CDR3 is TGTGCCAGCAGTAGGGGGTCAGCTGAAAAACTGTTTTTT. This translates into CASSRGSAEKLFF.

The rearrangement uses TRBV28 and TRBJ1-2, with D perhaps matching TRBD1 (6 bases). Germline CDR1 is MDHEN and CDR2 is SYDVKM. Trimming left V 4 bases short and J 5 bases short, with 14 bases between. This CDR3 has 14 amino acids. The CDR3: CASSSRDRLYGYTF. CDR3 DNA: TGTGCCAGCAGTTCCCGAGACAGGCTTTATGGCTACACCTTC.

With respect to this clone: The sample holds other DNA sequences that translate to the same CDR3. V gene TRBV5-8 combines with J gene TRBJ2-1, with D maybe TRBD1 (5 bases). Deletions cut 1 base from V and 1 base from J, with 9 bases between. The CDR3 runs 15 residues. Looked up from germline, CDR1 is SGHTS and CDR2 is YDEGEE. The CDR3 DNA is TGTGCCAGCAGCTTGCAGGGCAGGTCCTACAATGAGCAGTTCTTC. Translated: CASSLQGRSYNEQFF.